This T cell receptor (beta chain) was observed in a study of T cell repertoires in cytomegalovirus infection. The wider study: Matching HLA type, along with CMV infection, was indicated by public TCR beta signatures.

TCRdb re-called the reads through MiXCR, storing one row per CDR3 protein. The data hold 150,000 to 200,000 distinct CDR3 sequences, with about an eighth observed a single time. The receptor was isolated from a human donor in good health (CMV status not recorded). Some clones in this sample may be carry-over from other donors' samples. The sequencing sample was made of PBMCs.

The CDR3 spells CASSLPWGHGGELFF. The CDR3 coding sequence is TGTGCCAGCAGCTTACCCTGGGGGCATGGCGGGGAGCTGTTTTTT. The chain uses TRBV7-9 and TRBJ2-2; weak D call: TRBD1 (6 bases). Deletions cut 2 bases from V and 7 bases from J, with 14 bases between. Germline CDR1 SEHNR, CDR2 FQNEAQ (reference sequence). This CDR3 comprises 15 residues.